The next 17 T cell receptor beta chains were all read from a single sample in a study of blood T cell repertoires in COVID-19. Data came from immunoSEQ multiplex PCR; TCRdb stores just in-frame clones and leaves some out. Altogether under 140,000 clones are present, approximately 65% being singletons, with the ten largest covering more than 7.5%. The sequenced sample consisted of peripheral blood. The receptors here all came from a woman aged 60-75 years with acute or convalescent COVID-19.

A few counts support this clone. The chain employs TRBV3-1 (or the pseudogene TRBV3-2) and TRBJ1-4; weak D call: TRBD1 (6 bases). CDR3 size: 12 residues. The ends were cut back, 8 bases at V and 10 bases at J, with 14 bases in the middle. The V gene's germline CDR1 is LGHDT and CDR2 YNNKEL (reference sequence). CDR3 sequence: CASRQAAGKLFF. As DNA, the CDR3 is TGTGCCAGCCGACAGGCGGCTGGAAAACTGTTTTTT.

This chain uses TRBV3-1 (or the pseudogene TRBV3-2) with TRBJ1-2; D is unresolved. V lost 0 bases and J 4 bases, leaving 9 bases between the germline ends. This CDR3 is built from 14 residues. CDR1 and CDR2 (germline): LGHDT, YNNKEL (reference sequence). The DNA for the CDR3 is TGTGCCAGCAGCCAAGATCACCCCAGCTATGGCTACACCTTC. As protein: CASSQDHPSYGYTF.

The J gene is TRBJ1-4, the V gene TRBV5-8, with D unresolved. Germline V gene lookup returns CDR1 SGHTS and CDR2 YDEGEE. The CDR3 is 15 residues long. The germline V and J ends were trimmed by 0 bases and 6 bases, with 12 bases remaining between them. CDR3 in amino acids: CASSLGPQRDEKLFF. The CDR3 DNA reads as TGTGCCAGCAGCTTGGGGCCCCAGCGGGATGAAAAACTGTTTTTT.

This clone was observed a handful of times. The J gene is TRBJ1-4, the V gene TRBV9; D is possibly TRBD1 (5 bases). The germline V gene has CDR1 SGDLS and CDR2 YYNGEE. The CDR3 extends over 16 amino acids. The V end was cut by 0 bases, the J end by 3 bases, with 12 bases between. The CDR3 DNA sequence: TGTGCCAGCAGCGTAGGTGTCAGGGCCGCTAATGAAAAACTGTTTTTT. Protein product: CASSVGVRAANEKLFF.

CDR3 bases: TGTGCCAGCAGCTTGCAGGGGCTCGGTCAGCCCCAGCATTTT. Translation gives CASSLQGLGQPQHF. V usage is TRBV5-4 and J usage is TRBJ1-5, with D perhaps matching TRBD1 (6 bases). Germline CDR1 and CDR2: SGHNT and YYREEE (reference sequence). The CDR3 contains 14 residues. Trimming stripped 1 base from V and 6 bases from J, with 11 bases between.

The table lists this clone with many counts. The chain joins TRBV20-1 to TRBJ2-1, with 8 bases matching TRBD2. The CDR3 length is 14 residues. Germline assignment: CDR1 DFQATT and CDR2 SNEGSKA (reference sequence). Germline trimming cut 3 bases from V and 3 bases from J; bases unmatched to any gene: 4. The DNA for the CDR3 is TGCAGTGCTAGTCGGGGGGGTGTCTACAATGAGCAGTTCTTC. Encoded protein: CSASRGGVYNEQFF.

This rearrangement joins TRBV10-1 to TRBJ2-3; D perhaps matches TRBD1 (5 bases). The germline V and J ends were trimmed by 6 bases and 4 bases, with 8 bases remaining between them. Germline V gene lookup returns CDR1 WNHNN and CDR2 SYGVQD (reference sequence). This CDR3 spans 12 amino acids. This CDR3 reads CASSSGSDTQYF. In DNA form, the CDR3 reads TGCGCCAGCAGCTCAGGGTCAGATACGCAGTATTTT.

The V gene is TRBV12-3 or TRBV12-4, the J gene TRBJ1-1; D not certain. There are 13 residues in the CDR3. Trimming took 0 bases from V and 4 from J, leaving 6 bases between them. The CDR3 protein is CASSLARSTEAFF. CDR3 DNA sequence: TGTGCCAGCAGTTTAGCCCGGAGCACTGAAGCTTTCTTT.

Here the CDR3 reads CASSTVYEQYF. CDR3 DNA: TGTGCCAGCAGTACGGTCTACGAGCAGTACTTC. The genes are TRBV28 and TRBJ2-7; D uncertain. V was pared by 5 bases and J by 3 bases, with 5 bases between. This CDR3 has 11 amino acids. Germline V gene lookup returns CDR1 MDHEN and CDR2 SYDVKM.

The CDR3 bases are TGTGCCAGCAGCGTAGGACCGCTAGATTCACCCCTCCACTTT. Its translation: CASSVGPLDSPLHF. J is TRBJ1-6 and V is TRBV9; D is uncertain. From germline, CDR1 is SGDLS and CDR2 YYNGEE. V was clipped by 0 bases and J by 8 bases, with 9 bases between them. This CDR3 is built from 14 residues.

The rearrangement links TRBV5-1 to TRBJ1-1; 7 bases align to TRBD1. The J segment lost 1 base and the V segment lost 4 bases, leaving 7 bases of the junction unmatched. The germline CDR1 and CDR2 sequences are SGHRS and YFSETQ. The CDR3 contains 15 residues. CDR3 protein: CASSALQGRNTEAFF. The CDR3, as DNA: TGCGCCAGCAGCGCGCTACAGGGGAGGAACACTGAAGCTTTCTTT.

This chain joins TRBV7-2 and TRBJ1-2, with D uncertain. V lost 3 bases, J lost 8 bases, and 7 bases lay in between. The CDR3 is 11 amino acids. Germline loops: CDR1 SGHTA, CDR2 FQGNSA. The CDR3 DNA follows: TGTGCCAGCAGCTTCGATGCGGGCTACACCTTC. Its translation: CASSFDAGYTF.

This clone was picked up a small number of times. The chain combines TRBV5-1 with TRBJ1-2, with a possible D match to TRBD1 (5 bases). Germline CDR1 reads SGHRS; CDR2 reads YFSETQ. Trimming stripped 1 base from V and 10 bases from J, with 17 bases between. CDR3 size: 14 residues. In DNA form, the CDR3 reads TGCGCCAGCAGCTTGTTAATTTCGGCAGGGTACTACACCTTC. Encoded protein: CASSLLISAGYYTF.

A few counts support this clone. The V gene is TRBV11-3, the J gene TRBJ1-1; no reliable D call. The CDR3 consists of 13 residues. The ends were cut back, 3 bases at V and 5 bases at J, with 10 bases in the middle. Looked up from germline, CDR1 is SGHNT and CDR2 is YENEEA. CDR3 protein: CASSFGRGTEAFF. The CDR3 DNA reads TGTGCCAGCAGCTTCGGGAGAGGAACTGAAGCTTTCTTT.

The CDR3 region is CASSEGLVGGTDSYEQYF. The CDR3, as DNA: TGTGCCAGCAGTGAAGGTTTGGTAGGCGGGACCGACTCCTACGAGCAGTACTTC. The chain uses TRBV6-1 and TRBJ2-7; maybe TRBD2 (6 bases). V was shortened by 1 base and J by 0 bases, with 19 bases between the two germline ends. CDR1 is MNHNS and CDR2 is SASEGT in the germline V gene. The CDR3 covers 18 residues.

This clone was detected once. The chain is built from TRBV29-1 and TRBJ2-1; D might be TRBD2 (5 bases). V was pared by 7 bases and J by 5 bases, with 18 bases between. Germline CDR1 is SQVTM and CDR2 is ANQGSEA. This CDR3 contains 14 residues. Written as DNA, the CDR3 is TGCAGCGCCCTTTACCGGGGTGTAAACAATGAGCAGTTCTTC. It specifies CSALYRGVNNEQFF.

The rearrangement uses TRBV2 and TRBJ2-3; tentative D call: TRBD2 (6 bases). Germline CDR1 and CDR2: SNHLY and FYNNEI. Trimming removed 6 bases at V and 15 bases at J, with 25 bases between. The length of the CDR3 is 14 residues. CDR3 coding DNA: TGTGCCAGCAGCCTAGGGGACTCGGCCCCTCAGAGATATTTT. Its protein is CASSLGDSAPQRYF.